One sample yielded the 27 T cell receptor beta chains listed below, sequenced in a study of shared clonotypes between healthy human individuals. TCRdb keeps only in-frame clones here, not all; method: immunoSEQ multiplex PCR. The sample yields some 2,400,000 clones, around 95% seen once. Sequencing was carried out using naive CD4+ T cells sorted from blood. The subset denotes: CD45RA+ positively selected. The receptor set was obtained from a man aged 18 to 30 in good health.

CDR3 protein: CASSFAFSGELFF. The CDR3 DNA reads TGTGCCAGCAGCTTCGCTTTCTCCGGGGAGCTGTTTTTT. J is TRBJ2-2 and V is TRBV11-2; D unresolved. Per germline, CDR1 SGHAT and CDR2 FQNNGV. This CDR3 region has 13 residues. The V and J ends lost 3 bases and 6 bases respectively, with 8 bases between them.

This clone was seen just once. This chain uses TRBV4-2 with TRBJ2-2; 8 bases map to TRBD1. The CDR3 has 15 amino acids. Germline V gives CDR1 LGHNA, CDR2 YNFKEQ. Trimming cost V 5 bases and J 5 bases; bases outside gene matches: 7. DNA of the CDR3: TGTGCCAGCAGCTCACAGGGGGTGGGAACCGGGGAGCTGTTTTTT. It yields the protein CASSSQGVGTGELFF.

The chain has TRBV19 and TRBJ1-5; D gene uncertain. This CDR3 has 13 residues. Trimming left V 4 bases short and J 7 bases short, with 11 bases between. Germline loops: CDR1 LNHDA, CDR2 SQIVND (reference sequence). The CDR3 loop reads CASSTGRAQPQHF. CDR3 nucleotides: TGTGCCAGTAGTACCGGGAGGGCCCAGCCCCAGCATTTT.

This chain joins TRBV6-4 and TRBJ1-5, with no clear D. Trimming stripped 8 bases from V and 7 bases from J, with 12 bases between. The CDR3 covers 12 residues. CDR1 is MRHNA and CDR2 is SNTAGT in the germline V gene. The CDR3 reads CASPSDEQPQHF. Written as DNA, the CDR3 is TGTGCCAGCCCCTCTGATGAACAGCCCCAGCATTTT.

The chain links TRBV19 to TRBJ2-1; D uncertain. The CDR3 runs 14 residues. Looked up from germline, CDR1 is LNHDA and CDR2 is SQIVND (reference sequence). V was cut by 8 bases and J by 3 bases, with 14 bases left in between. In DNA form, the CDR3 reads TGTGCCAGTGGGCTAGTGGGAAACTACAATGAGCAGTTCTTC. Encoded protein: CASGLVGNYNEQFF.

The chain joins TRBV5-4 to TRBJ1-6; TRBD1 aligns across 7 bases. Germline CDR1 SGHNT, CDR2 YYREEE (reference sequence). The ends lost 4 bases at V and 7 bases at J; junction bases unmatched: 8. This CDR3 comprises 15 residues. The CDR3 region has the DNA TGTGCCAGCAGCGCGGCAACAGGGGCAAATTCACCCCTCCACTTT. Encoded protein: CASSAATGANSPLHF.

Here the CDR3 reads CASRPGLAGINEQYF. The DNA for the CDR3 is TGTGCCAGCAGACCAGGACTAGCGGGAATCAACGAGCAGTACTTC. The chain combines TRBV6-6 with TRBJ2-7; 12 bases agree with TRBD2. Germline V lookup: CDR1 MNHNY, CDR2 SVGAGI (reference sequence). The CDR3 totals 15 residues. V lost 6 bases, J lost 5 bases, and 8 bases stayed unmatched.

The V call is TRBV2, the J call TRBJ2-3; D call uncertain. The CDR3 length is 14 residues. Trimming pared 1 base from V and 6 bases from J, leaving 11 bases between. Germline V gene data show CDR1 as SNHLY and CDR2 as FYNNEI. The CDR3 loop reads CASSEGLPRDTQYF. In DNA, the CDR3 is TGTGCCAGCAGTGAAGGGCTCCCGCGCGATACGCAGTATTTT.

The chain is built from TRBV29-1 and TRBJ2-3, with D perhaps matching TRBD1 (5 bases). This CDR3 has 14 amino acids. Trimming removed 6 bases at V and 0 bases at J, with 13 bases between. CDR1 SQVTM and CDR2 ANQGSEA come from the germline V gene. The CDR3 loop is CSVDSHTSTDTQYF. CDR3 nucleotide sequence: TGCAGCGTCGACAGCCATACTAGCACAGATACGCAGTATTTT.

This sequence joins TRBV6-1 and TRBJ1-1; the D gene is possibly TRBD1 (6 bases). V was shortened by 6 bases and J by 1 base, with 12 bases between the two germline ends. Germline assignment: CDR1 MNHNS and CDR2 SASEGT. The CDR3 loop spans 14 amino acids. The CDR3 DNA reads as TGTGCCAGCAGGTGGGACACGACGAACACTGAAGCTTTCTTT. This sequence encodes CASRWDTTNTEAFF.

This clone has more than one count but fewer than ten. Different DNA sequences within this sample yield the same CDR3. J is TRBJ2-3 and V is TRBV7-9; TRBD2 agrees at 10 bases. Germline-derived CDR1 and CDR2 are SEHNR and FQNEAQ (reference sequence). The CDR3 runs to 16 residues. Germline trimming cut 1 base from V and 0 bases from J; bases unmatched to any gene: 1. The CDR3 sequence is CASSLVLAGSTDTQYF. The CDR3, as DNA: TGTGCCAGCAGCTTAGTACTAGCGGGGAGCACAGATACGCAGTATTTT.

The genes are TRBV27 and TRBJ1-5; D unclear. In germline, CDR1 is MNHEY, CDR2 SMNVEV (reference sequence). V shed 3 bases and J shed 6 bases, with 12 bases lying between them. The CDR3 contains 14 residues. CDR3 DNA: TGTGCCAGCAGTTTGAGCTGGGAGGGTCAGCCCCAGCATTTT. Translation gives CASSLSWEGQPQHF.

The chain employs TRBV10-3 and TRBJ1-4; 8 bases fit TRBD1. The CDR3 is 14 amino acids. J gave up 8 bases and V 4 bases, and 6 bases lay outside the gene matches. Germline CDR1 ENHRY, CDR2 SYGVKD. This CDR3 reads CAISGAQGGEKLFF. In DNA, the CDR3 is TGTGCCATCAGTGGAGCACAGGGGGGCGAAAAACTGTTTTTT.

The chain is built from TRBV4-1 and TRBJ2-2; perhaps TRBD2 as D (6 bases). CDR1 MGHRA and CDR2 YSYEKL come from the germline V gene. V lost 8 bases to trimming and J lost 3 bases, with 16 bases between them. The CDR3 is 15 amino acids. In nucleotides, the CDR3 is TGCGCCAGCGGATCGGTCTCTAGCGACACCGGGGAGCTGTTTTTT. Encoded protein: CASGSVSSDTGELFF.

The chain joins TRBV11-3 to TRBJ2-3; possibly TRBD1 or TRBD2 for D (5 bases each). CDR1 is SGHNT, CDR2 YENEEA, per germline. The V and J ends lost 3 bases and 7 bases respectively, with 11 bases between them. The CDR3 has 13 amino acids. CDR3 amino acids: CASSLGTGNTQYF. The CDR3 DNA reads TGTGCCAGCAGCTTGGGGACGGGTAATACGCAGTATTTT.

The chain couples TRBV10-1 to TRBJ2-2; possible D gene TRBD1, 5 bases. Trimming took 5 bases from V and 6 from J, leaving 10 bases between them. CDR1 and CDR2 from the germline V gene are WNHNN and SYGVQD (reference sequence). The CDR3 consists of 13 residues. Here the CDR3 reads CASSIGVPGELFF. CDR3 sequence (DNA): TGCGCCAGCAGTATAGGGGTGCCCGGGGAGCTGTTTTTT.

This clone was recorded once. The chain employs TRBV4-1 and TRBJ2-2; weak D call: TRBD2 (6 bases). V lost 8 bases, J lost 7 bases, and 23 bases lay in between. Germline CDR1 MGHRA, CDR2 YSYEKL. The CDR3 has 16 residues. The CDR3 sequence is CASGTLWGDVGGELFF. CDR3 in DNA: TGCGCCAGCGGAACTTTGTGGGGGGACGTCGGCGGGGAGCTGTTTTTT.

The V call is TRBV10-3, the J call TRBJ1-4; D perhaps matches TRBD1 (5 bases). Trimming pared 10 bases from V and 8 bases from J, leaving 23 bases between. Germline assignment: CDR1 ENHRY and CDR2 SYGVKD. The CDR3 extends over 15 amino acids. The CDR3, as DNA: TGTGCCACCCATGAAGATCGCGGGGGAGGGGAAAAACTGTTTTTT. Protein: CATHEDRGGGEKLFF.

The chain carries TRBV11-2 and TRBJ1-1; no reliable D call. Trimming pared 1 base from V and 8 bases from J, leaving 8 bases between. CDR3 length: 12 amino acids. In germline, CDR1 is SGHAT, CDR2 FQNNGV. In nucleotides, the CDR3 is TGTGCCAGCAGCTTAGCGGGCAGGGAAGCTTTCTTT. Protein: CASSLAGREAFF.

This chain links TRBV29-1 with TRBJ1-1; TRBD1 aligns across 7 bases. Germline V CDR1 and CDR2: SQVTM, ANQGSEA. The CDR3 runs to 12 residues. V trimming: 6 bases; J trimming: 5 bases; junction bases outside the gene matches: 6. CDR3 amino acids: CSVLQGRTEAFF. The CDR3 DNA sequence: TGCAGCGTCCTACAGGGGAGGACTGAAGCTTTCTTT.

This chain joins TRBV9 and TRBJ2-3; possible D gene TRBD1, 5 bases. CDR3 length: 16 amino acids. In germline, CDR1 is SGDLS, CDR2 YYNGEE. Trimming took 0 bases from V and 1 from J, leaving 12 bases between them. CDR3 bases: TGTGCCAGCAGCGTAGAGGGCAGGGCGGGCACAGATACGCAGTATTTT. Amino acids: CASSVEGRAGTDTQYF.

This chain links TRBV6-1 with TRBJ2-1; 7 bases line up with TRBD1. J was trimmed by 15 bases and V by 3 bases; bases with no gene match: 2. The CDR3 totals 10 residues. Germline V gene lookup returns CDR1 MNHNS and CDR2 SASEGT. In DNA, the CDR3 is TGTGCCAGCAGTGAGTACAGGGGGTTCTTC. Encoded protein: CASSEYRGFF.

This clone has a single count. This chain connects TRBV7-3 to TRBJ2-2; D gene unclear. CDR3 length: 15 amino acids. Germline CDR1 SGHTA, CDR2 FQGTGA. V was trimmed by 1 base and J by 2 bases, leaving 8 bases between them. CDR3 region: CASSLNPPNTGELFF. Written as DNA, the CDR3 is TGTGCCAGCAGCTTAAACCCACCTAACACCGGGGAGCTGTTTTTT.

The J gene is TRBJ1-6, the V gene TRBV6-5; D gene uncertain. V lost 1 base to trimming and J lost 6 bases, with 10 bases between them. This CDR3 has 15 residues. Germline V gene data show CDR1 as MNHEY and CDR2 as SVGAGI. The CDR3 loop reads CASSYWAGLNSPLHF. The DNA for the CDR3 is TGTGCCAGCAGTTACTGGGCAGGTCTTAATTCACCCCTCCACTTT.

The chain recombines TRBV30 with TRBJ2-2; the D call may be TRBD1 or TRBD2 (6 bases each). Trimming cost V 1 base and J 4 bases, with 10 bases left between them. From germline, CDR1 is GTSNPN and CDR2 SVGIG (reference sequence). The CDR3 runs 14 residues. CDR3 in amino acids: CAWSAGAGTGELFF. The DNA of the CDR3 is TGTGCCTGGAGTGCGGGGGCCGGCACCGGGGAGCTGTTTTTT.

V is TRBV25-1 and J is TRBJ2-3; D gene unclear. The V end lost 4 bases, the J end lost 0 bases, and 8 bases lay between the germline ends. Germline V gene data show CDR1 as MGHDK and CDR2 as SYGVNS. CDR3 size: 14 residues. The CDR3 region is CASSGMESTDTQYF. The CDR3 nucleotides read TGTGCCAGCAGTGGAATGGAGAGCACAGATACGCAGTATTTT.

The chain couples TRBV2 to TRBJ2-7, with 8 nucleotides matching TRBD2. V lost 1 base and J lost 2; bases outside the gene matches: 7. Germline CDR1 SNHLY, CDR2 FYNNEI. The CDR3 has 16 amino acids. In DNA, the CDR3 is TGTGCCAGCAGTGAAGATCCCGGGGGGGGAGCCTACGAGCAGTACTTC. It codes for CASSEDPGGGAYEQYF. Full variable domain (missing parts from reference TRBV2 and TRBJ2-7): EPEVTQTPSHQVTQMGQEVILRCVPISNHLYFYWYRQILGQKVEFLVSFYNNEISEKSEIFDDQFSVERPDGSNFTLKIRSTKLEDSAMYFCASSEDPGGGAYEQYFGPGTRLTVT.